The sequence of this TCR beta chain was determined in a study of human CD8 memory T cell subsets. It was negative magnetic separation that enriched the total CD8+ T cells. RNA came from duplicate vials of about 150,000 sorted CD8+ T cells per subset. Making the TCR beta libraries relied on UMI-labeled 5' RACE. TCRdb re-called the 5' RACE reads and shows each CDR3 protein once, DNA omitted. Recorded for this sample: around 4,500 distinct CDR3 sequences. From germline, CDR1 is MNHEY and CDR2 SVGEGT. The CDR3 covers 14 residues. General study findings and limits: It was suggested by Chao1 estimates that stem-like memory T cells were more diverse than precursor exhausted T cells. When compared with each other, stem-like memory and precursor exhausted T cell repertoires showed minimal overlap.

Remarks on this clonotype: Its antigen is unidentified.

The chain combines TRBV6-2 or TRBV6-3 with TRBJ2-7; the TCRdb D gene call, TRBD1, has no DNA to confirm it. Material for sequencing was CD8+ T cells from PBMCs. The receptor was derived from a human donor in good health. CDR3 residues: CASSYVGASYEQYF.